The source of this T cell receptor (beta chain) is a study of blood T cells in healthy people across ages. The germline V and J ends were trimmed by 0 bases and 7 bases, with 12 bases remaining between them. The V gene's germline CDR1 is MNHEY and CDR2 SVGAGI. CDR3 length: 15 amino acids. Primed by a sample-barcoded 5' primer and a J-beta primer mix, a second PCR proceeded for about 6 to 11 cycles. TCRdb reanalysed the 5' RACE reads using MiXCR and keeps one entry per CDR3 protein. In the table there are around 1,900,000 distinct CDR3 sequences, 35% to 50% of which are singletons. This receptor was identified in a human donor in good health. The chain employs TRBV6-5 and TRBJ1-4; a possible D gene is TRBD1 (5 bases). The sample was blood. The CDR3 is CASSYSSGGGEKLFF. CDR3 sequence (DNA): TGTGCCAGCAGTTACTCGAGCGGGGGTGGTGAAAAACTGTTTTTT.